This entry describes one T cell receptor beta chain. Mismatch with germline at one junction end may stem from a read error. This entry comes from a study of shared clonotypes between healthy human individuals. This CDR3 has 12 residues. Germline loops: CDR1 SGDLS, CDR2 YYNGEE. In the authors' workflow: Filtering differed since immunoSEQ provided only junctions, with no quality scores. Clones were read by immunoSEQ multiplex PCR, and TCRdb kept only the in-frame ones, dropping some. Clone size and the V and J calls come from that table; the DNA yielded D and trimming. The sample consists of about 490,000 clones, more than 65% of them appearing once.

This clonotype was sampled from a woman in her thirties or forties in good health. Some clones in this sample may be carry-over from other donors' samples. Material for sequencing was PBMCs. The rearrangement uses TRBV9 and TRBJ1-1; D unclear. The CDR3 region is CASSVARNAQEF. The CDR3 coding sequence is TGTGCCAGCAGCGTAGCTCGGAACGCCCAGGAGTTT.